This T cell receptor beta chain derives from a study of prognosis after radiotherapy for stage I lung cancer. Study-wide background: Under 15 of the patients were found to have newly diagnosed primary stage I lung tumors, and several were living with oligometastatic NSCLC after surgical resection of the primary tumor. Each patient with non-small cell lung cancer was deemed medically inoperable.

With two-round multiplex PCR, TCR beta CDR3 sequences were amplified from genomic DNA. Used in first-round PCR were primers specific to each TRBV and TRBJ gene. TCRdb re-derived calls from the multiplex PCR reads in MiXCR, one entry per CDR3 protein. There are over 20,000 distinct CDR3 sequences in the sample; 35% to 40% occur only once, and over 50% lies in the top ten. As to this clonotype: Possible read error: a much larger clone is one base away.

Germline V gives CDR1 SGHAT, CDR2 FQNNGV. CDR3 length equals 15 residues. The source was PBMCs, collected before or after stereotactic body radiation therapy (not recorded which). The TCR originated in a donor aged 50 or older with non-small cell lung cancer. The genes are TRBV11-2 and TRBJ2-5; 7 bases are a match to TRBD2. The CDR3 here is CASSSPGLVGETEYF. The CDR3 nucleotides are TGTGCCAGCAGCTCACCCGGACTAGTTGGAGAGACCGAGTACTTC. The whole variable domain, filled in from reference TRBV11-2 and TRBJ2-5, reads EAGVAQSPRYKIIEKRQSVAFWCNPISGHATLYWYQQILGQGPKLLIQFQNNGVVDDSQLPKDRFSAERLKGVDSTLKIQPAKLEDSAVYLCASSSPGLVGETEYFGPGTRLLVL.